These T cell receptor beta chains were read from a single sample in a study of long-term antiretroviral therapy in people with HIV. Repertoires were generated with immunoSEQ multiplex PCR, while TCRdb's copy carries only in-frame clones and drops some. Here the sample spans under 45,000 clones, approximately 85% being singletons. This sample comprised unsorted PBMCs, obtained 2.8 years before starting antiretroviral therapy. These receptors were collected from a woman aged 25-40 years with HIV. Both conserved end residues are part of each CDR3. D genes are given only for firm matches. Expanded clones are given a class, and other clones once, few, many or no size at all.

>.|.|TRBJ2-3|TRBV7-2
CASSQGVGLVSDTQYF
TGTGCCAGCAGCCAGGGGGTGGGACTAGTATCCGATACGCAGTATTTT
>once|TRBD2|TRBJ2-3|TRBV4-2
CASSPGTSGGLTDTQYF
TGTGCCAGCAGCCCCGGGACTAGCGGGGGACTCACAGATACGCAGTATTTT
>.|.|TRBJ1-2|TRBV5-4
CASRVGGGGYTF
TGTGCCAGCAGGGTTGGAGGGGGTGGCTACACCTTC
>.|.|TRBJ1-6|TRBV7-8
CASSLAPQGPSASPLHF
TGTGCCAGCAGCTTAGCCCCACAGGGTCCCTCTGCCTCACCCCTCCACTTT
>.|.|TRBJ1-4|TRBV6-5
CASSSGLFFVEKLFF
TGTGCCAGCAGTTCAGGCCTGTTCTTCGTCGAAAAACTGTTTTTT
>.|.|TRBJ1-6|TRBV29-1
CSVRTGTLNSPLHF
TGCAGCGTCAGAACCGGGACATTGAATTCACCCCTCCACTTT
>.|TRBD1|TRBJ1-1|TRBV5-1
CASSFRGRGTEAFF
TGCGCCAGCAGCTTCAGGGGGAGGGGCACTGAAGCTTTCTTT
>.|.|TRBJ1-6|TRBV6-5
CASSKRTDLGSPLHF
TGTGCCAGCAGTAAGAGGACCGATCTTGGGTCACCCCTCCACTTT
>once|.|TRBJ1-5|TRBV5-1
CASSLGGAATQPQHF
TGCGCCAGCAGCTTGGGGGGGGCGGCTACTCAGCCCCAGCATTTT
>.|.|TRBJ2-1|TRBV18
CASSPYRGNEQFF
TGTGCCAGCTCACCTTATCGAGGGAATGAGCAGTTCTTC
>.|TRBD2|TRBJ2-3|TRBV7-3
CASSLDRGGKTDTQYF
TGTGCCAGCAGCTTAGATCGCGGGGGGAAAACAGATACGCAGTATTTT
>.|TRBD1|TRBJ1-2|TRBV6-5
CASSLGQGFFGYTF
TGTGCCAGCAGCCTGGGACAGGGATTCTTTGGCTACACCTTC
>.|.|TRBJ1-5|TRBV6-5
CASSKLTGNQPQHF
TGTGCCAGCAGTAAATTGACAGGCAATCAGCCCCAGCATTTT
>.|TRBD1|TRBJ1-1|TRBV28
CASSPIDRGRRLPEAFF
TGTGCCAGCAGTCCCATCGACAGGGGCCGCCGGCTCCCTGAAGCTTTCTTT
>.|TRBD1|TRBJ1-4|TRBV6-1
CASRVDRVNEKLFF
TGTGCCAGCAGGGTTGACAGGGTTAATGAAAAACTGTTTTTT
>.|TRBD1|TRBJ1-2|TRBV7-9
CASSDQGAGDTF
TGTGCCAGCAGCGATCAGGGGGCTGGGGACACCTTC
>few|TRBD1|TRBJ1-2|TRBV25-1
CAAGGGYYGYTF
TGTGCTGCCGGAGGGGGCTACTATGGCTACACCTTC
>.|TRBD1|TRBJ1-2|TRBV6-5
CASSYSSGGNYGYTF
TGTGCCAGCAGTTACTCGTCAGGGGGTAACTATGGCTACACCTTC
>.|.|TRBJ2-4|TRBV27
CASRMTAKNIQYF
TGTGCCAGCAGGATGACGGCCAAAAACATTCAGTACTTC
>.|TRBD2|TRBJ2-5|TRBV7-7
CASSSEAGLVKTQYF
TGTGCCAGCAGCTCAGAGGCGGGACTAGTAAAGACCCAGTACTTC
>.|.|TRBJ1-5|TRBV2
CASRAGSIFSNQPQHF
TGTGCCAGCAGGGCCGGGTCTATTTTTAGCAATCAGCCCCAGCATTTT
>few|TRBD1|TRBJ1-6|TRBV7-8
CASSITTGGNISPLHF
TGTGCCAGCAGCATAACGACAGGGGGCAACATCTCACCCCTCCACTTT
>.|.|TRBJ1-2|TRBV6-1
CASSEQEINGYTF
TGTGCCAGCAGTGAGCAAGAAATCAACGGCTACACCTTC
>.|.|TRBJ1-2|TRBV7-3
CASSLTPLDFDGYTF
TGTGCCAGCAGCTTAACTCCCCTGGACTTTGATGGCTACACCTTC
>.|.|TRBJ1-3|TRBV18
CASSVYSSQDTDYRFLEAGNTIYF
TGTGCCAGCTCAGTGTACAGCAGCCAAGACACCGACTACAGGTTTTTGGAGGCTGGAAACACCATATATTTT
>.|.|TRBJ1-2|TRBV30
CAWSVQRGVSGYTF
TGTGCCTGGAGTGTACAGAGGGGGGTCTCTGGCTACACCTTC
>.|.|TRBJ2-3|TRBV7-8
CASSATDTQYF
TGTGCCAGCAGCGCGACAGATACGCAGTATTTT
>.|.|TRBJ2-1|TRBV4-2
CASSQDFVSYNEQFF
TGTGCCAGCAGCCAAGATTTCGTTTCCTACAATGAGCAGTTCTTC
>.|.|TRBJ1-4|TRBV19
CASSIRRASNEKLFF
TGTGCCAGTAGTATCAGGAGGGCCTCTAATGAAAAACTGTTTTTT
>few|.|TRBJ1-5|TRBV7-2
CASSSWGQSNQPQHF
TGTGCCAGCAGCTCTTGGGGACAAAGCAATCAGCCCCAGCATTTT
>.|.|TRBJ2-5|TRBV9
CASSVDDGETQYF
TGTGCCAGCAGCGTAGATGACGGGGAGACCCAGTACTTC
>few|TRBD1|TRBJ1-4|TRBV6-1
CASSEGQGAEKLFF
TGTGCCAGCAGTGAAGGACAGGGGGCTGAAAAACTGTTTTTT
>once|.|TRBJ2-5|TRBV27
CASSFQSGVSQETQYF
TGTGCCAGCAGTTTTCAGTCAGGAGTGTCCCAAGAGACCCAGTACTTC
>few|.|TRBJ1-3|TRBV9
CASSGKDGVSGNTIYF
TGTGCCAGCAGCGGAAAGGACGGAGTTTCTGGAAACACCATATATTTT
>.|.|TRBJ2-5|TRBV4-1
CASSQDEETQYF
TGCGCCAGCAGCCAAGATGAAGAGACCCAGTACTTC
>.|.|TRBJ1-1|TRBV6-5
CASSLGTPTEAFF
TGTGCCAGCAGCCTCGGGACACCTACTGAAGCTTTCTTT
>.|.|TRBJ1-1|TRBV6-5
CASSYRGADRGAFF
TGTGCCAGCAGTTACCGCGGGGCCGATCGAGGGGCTTTCTTT
>.|TRBD1|TRBJ2-3|TRBV13
CASSSRTGGDFDTQYF
TGTGCCAGCAGCTCCAGGACAGGGGGTGATTTTGATACGCAGTATTTT
>.|TRBD1|TRBJ1-6|TRBV9
CASSEDRGLGSPLHF
TGTGCCAGCAGCGAGGACAGGGGGCTAGGGTCACCCCTCCACTTT
>.|.|TRBJ1-1|TRBV30
CASGRTEAFF
TGTGCCTCAGGACGGACTGAAGCTTTCTTT
>.|.|TRBJ2-5|TRBV4-1
CASSQAPPGETQYF
TGCGCCAGCAGCCAAGCCCCCCCGGGAGAGACCCAGTACTTC
>.|.|TRBJ2-3|TRBV11-2
CASSLEGSGGGETDTQYF
TGTGCCAGCAGCTTAGAGGGGTCGGGAGGGGGCGAAACAGATACGCAGTATTTT
>.|.|TRBJ2-3|TRBV27
CATSPNQGSLGPDTQYF
TGTGCCACCAGCCCGAATCAGGGGTCCCTCGGACCAGATACGCAGTATTTT
>.|TRBD2|TRBJ2-5|TRBV29-1
CSVDPLLAGIPDQETQYF
TGCAGCGTTGATCCCCTACTAGCGGGAATACCCGATCAAGAGACCCAGTACTTC
>.|.|TRBJ1-2|TRBV11-2
CASSLWAGANYGYTF
TGTGCCAGCAGCTTATGGGCCGGAGCTAACTATGGCTACACCTTC
>.|.|TRBJ1-1|TRBV7-3
CASSAWTDTEAFF
TGTGCCAGCAGCGCTTGGACAGACACTGAAGCTTTCTTT
>.|.|TRBJ1-2|TRBV29-1
CSVLGQYYGYTF
TGCAGCGTTCTGGGTCAGTACTATGGCTACACCTTC
>.|TRBD1|TRBJ2-2|TRBV12-5
CASGLGAWDRGGLSGGELFF
TGTGCTAGTGGTTTGGGGGCCTGGGACAGGGGGGGGCTGAGTGGCGGGGAGCTGTTTTTT